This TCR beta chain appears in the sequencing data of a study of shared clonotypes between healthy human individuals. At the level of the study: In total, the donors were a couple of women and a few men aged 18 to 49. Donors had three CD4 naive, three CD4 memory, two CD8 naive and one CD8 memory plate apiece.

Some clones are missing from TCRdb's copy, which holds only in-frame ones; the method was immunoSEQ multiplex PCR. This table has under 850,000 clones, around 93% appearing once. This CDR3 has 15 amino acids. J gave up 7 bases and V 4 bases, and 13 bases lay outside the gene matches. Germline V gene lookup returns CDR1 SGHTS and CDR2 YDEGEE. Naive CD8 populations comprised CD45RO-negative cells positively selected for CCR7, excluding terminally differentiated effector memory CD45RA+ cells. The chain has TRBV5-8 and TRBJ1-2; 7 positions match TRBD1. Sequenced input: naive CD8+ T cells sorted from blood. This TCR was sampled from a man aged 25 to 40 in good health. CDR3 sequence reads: CASSTRDSFVRGYTF. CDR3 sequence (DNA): TGTGCCAGCAGCACTAGGGACAGTTTCGTGCGTGGCTACACCTTC.